This T cell receptor (beta chain) derives from a study of shared clonotypes between healthy human individuals. With 3 bases removed from V and 5 bases from J, the gap between germline ends came to 10 bases. The CDR3 consists of 14 residues. The V gene's germline CDR1 is KGHSH and CDR2 LQKENI. Using immunoSEQ multiplex PCR, the repertoire was profiled, and TCRdb retains in-frame clones only, with some absent. In the table there are about 1.1 million clones, about 84% of which are singletons. For this clone: This same CDR3 is encoded by further DNA sequences in the sample.

The sequenced material came from memory CD4+ T cells from PBMCs. As to subset: CD45RA-negative fraction. The receptor was derived from a man aged 18 to 35 in good health. Some clones in this sample may be carry-over from other donors' samples. This chain links TRBV18 with TRBJ1-4; no clear D. The CDR3: CASSPGLSNEKLFF. CDR3 bases: TGTGCCAGCTCACCGGGCCTTTCCAATGAAAAACTGTTTTTT.